One and the same sample provided the 20 T cell receptor beta chains below, sequenced in a study of cytomegalovirus exposure and HLA in healthy donors. The PCR made use of 60 Vbeta and 13 Jbeta primers. Measured with immunoSEQ multiplex PCR; TCRdb has only the in-frame clones, and not every one. Of under 200,000 clones listed, roughly 72% were seen once; the top ten hold under 2%. Sequenced input: PBMCs. The receptors stem from a man under 40 in good health and CMV-seronegative.

This chain connects TRBV7-9 to TRBJ2-7, with D perhaps matching TRBD1 (5 bases). Trimming pared 0 bases from V and 7 bases from J, leaving 13 bases between. Per the germline V gene, CDR1 is SEHNR and CDR2 is FQNEAQ (reference sequence). The CDR3 has 14 residues. CDR3 residues: CASSLAPDTREQYF. CDR3 nucleotides: TGTGCCAGCAGCTTAGCGCCGGACACAAGGGAGCAGTACTTC.

V and J are TRBV10-3 and TRBJ2-7; TRBD2 is a possible D gene (6 bases). V was clipped by 3 bases and J by 2 bases, with 11 bases between them. The length of the CDR3 is 14 residues. From germline, CDR1 is ENHRY and CDR2 SYGVKD. The CDR3 bases are TGTGCCATCAGTGAAGGGACTGGACCCTACGAGCAGTACTTC. It translates to CAISEGTGPYEQYF.

This clone was counted a few times. V gene TRBV2 combines with J gene TRBJ1-5; no clear D. Trimming pared 8 bases from V and 6 bases from J, leaving 11 bases between. Germline V gives CDR1 SNHLY, CDR2 FYNNEI. This CDR3 comprises 12 residues. CDR3 sequence reads: CASSRDSQPQHF. CDR3 nucleotides: TGTGCCAGCTCTCGGGATAGTCAGCCCCAGCATTTT.

This clone was recorded only once. V gene TRBV5-3 combines with J gene TRBJ1-6, with TRBD1 matching over 7 bases. Being an ORF, TRBV5-3 has a function that is uncertain. J gave up 6 bases and V 3 bases, and 18 bases lay outside the gene matches. This CDR3 is built from 19 residues. This CDR3 reads CARSCGQAQLARFNSPLHF. DNA for the CDR3: TGTGCCAGAAGCTGTGGACAGGCTCAACTCGCTCGGTTTAATTCACCCCTCCACTTT.

For the CDR3, the DNA is TGCGCCAGCAGCTTTTTTGGAGATATGAACACTGAAGCTTTCTTT. Its protein is CASSFFGDMNTEAFF. This chain connects TRBV5-1 to TRBJ1-1; D call uncertain. The V and J ends lost 2 bases and 0 bases respectively, with 11 bases between them. The germline gives CDR1 SGHRS, CDR2 YFSETQ. This CDR3 spans 15 amino acids.

In its sample, this clone was seen a few times. The chain joins TRBV6-1 to TRBJ2-1, with 8 bases that match TRBD2. V was pared by 10 bases and J by 8 bases, with 13 bases of the junction left unmatched. Germline CDR1 MNHNS, CDR2 SASEGT. This CDR3 is built from 14 residues. This chain's CDR3 is CATEREPPLHEQFF. In DNA, the CDR3 is TGTGCCACCGAGCGGGAGCCCCCTCTCCATGAGCAGTTCTTC.

V and J are TRBV9 and TRBJ2-3; no definite D call. This CDR3 has 12 amino acids. Between the trimmed V and J ends, which lost 4 bases and 2 bases, there was a span of 5 bases. From germline, CDR1 is SGDLS and CDR2 YYNGEE. This CDR3 is CASSSLTDTQYF. CDR3 nucleotides: TGTGCCAGCAGCTCCCTCACAGATACGCAGTATTTT.

The V and J genes are TRBV7-9 and TRBJ1-5; no clear D. Germline loops: CDR1 SEHNR, CDR2 FQNEAQ (reference sequence). The CDR3 is 12 residues long. V dropped 5 bases and J dropped 4 bases, with 6 bases sitting between them. The CDR3 spells CASSLINQPQHF. As DNA, the CDR3 is TGTGCCAGCAGCCTTATTAATCAGCCCCAGCATTTT.

The J gene is TRBJ2-1, the V gene TRBV14, with no clear D. Germline V gene sequence: CDR1 SGHDN, CDR2 FVKESK. Trimming cost V 0 bases and J 12 bases, with 6 bases left between them. The CDR3 extends over 11 amino acids. In DNA, the CDR3 is TGTGCCAGCAGCCAAGAAAGAGGGCAGTTCTTC. Translation gives CASSQERGQFF.

The chain joins TRBV7-2 to TRBJ2-1, with TRBD2 matching 14 bases. J was trimmed by 7 bases and V by 5 bases; bases with no gene match: 10. Germline V gives CDR1 SGHTA, CDR2 FQGNSA. The CDR3 is 17 amino acids. CDR3 DNA: TGTGCCAGCAGCCATCCCGGACTAGCGGGAGGAAGGAATGAGCAGTTCTTC. Translating it yields CASSHPGLAGGRNEQFF.

This clone has a single count. The chain combines TRBV5-1 with TRBJ2-2; 11 bases are shared with TRBD2. V trimming: 7 bases; J trimming: 4 bases; junction bases outside the gene matches: 0. This CDR3 has 13 amino acids. The germline V gene has CDR1 SGHRS and CDR2 YFSETQ. The CDR3 bases are TGCGCCAGCGGGACTAGCGGCACCGGGGAGCTGTTTTTT. Encoded protein: CASGTSGTGELFF.

The chain is built from TRBV9 and TRBJ2-5; TRBD2 matches 7 bases. The germline V gene encodes CDR1 SGDLS and CDR2 YYNGEE. The length of the CDR3 is 15 residues. V trimming: 0 bases; J trimming: 2 bases; junction bases outside the gene matches: 4. The CDR3 DNA sequence: TGTGCCAGCAGCGTAGCTTCTAGCGGTCAAGAGACCCAGTACTTC. It is translated as CASSVASSGQETQYF.

The chain recombines TRBV28 with TRBJ2-7; TRBD1 might be the D (6 bases). V gave up 5 bases and J gave up 2 bases, with 10 bases separating them. CDR3 size: 13 residues. Germline V CDR1 and CDR2: MDHEN, SYDVKM. CDR3 sequence: CASSRDRTYEQYF. CDR3 sequence (DNA): TGTGCCAGCAGTAGAGACAGGACCTACGAGCAGTACTTC.

The rearrangement links TRBV27 to TRBJ1-3; TRBD1 is a possible D gene (6 bases). Looked up from germline, CDR1 is MNHEY and CDR2 is SMNVEV (reference sequence). The CDR3 totals 15 residues. The V end was cut by 3 bases, the J end by 7 bases, with 16 bases between. CDR3 DNA: TGTGCCAGCAGTTTTGGCGCGGACCAGGGGAACACCATATATTTT. Amino acids: CASSFGADQGNTIYF.

This clone was seen once. The chain carries TRBV9 and TRBJ2-7, with 8 nucleotides matching TRBD2. CDR1 and CDR2 (germline): SGDLS, YYNGEE. This CDR3 is built from 16 residues. Trimming removed 4 bases from V and 2 bases from J; junction bases left unmatched: 11. DNA for the CDR3: TGTGCCAGCAGCCCGCATAGCGGGATACCCACCTACGAGCAGTACTTC. Protein sequence: CASSPHSGIPTYEQYF.

This clone was counted only a few times. This chain links TRBV6-1 with TRBJ2-7, with 7 nucleotides matching TRBD1. Per the germline V gene, CDR1 is MNHNS and CDR2 is SASEGT. V lost 2 bases, J lost 3 bases, and 4 bases stayed unmatched. The CDR3 has 14 residues. The DNA for the CDR3 is TGTGCCAGCAGTGAAACGGACAGGAACTACGAGCAGTACTTC. It translates to CASSETDRNYEQYF.

The chain recombines TRBV4-1 with TRBJ2-3; 7 bases are a match to TRBD2. The V segment lost 2 bases and the J segment 1 base; nucleotides outside the gene matches: 6. In germline, CDR1 is MGHRA, CDR2 YSYEKL. CDR3 size: 16 residues. CDR3 coding DNA: TGCGCCAGCAGCCAATTGGCGGGAGTGGGCACAGATACGCAGTATTTT. Encoded protein: CASSQLAGVGTDTQYF.

This clone occurred once. The chain links TRBV4-1 to TRBJ2-3; maybe TRBD2 (5 bases). The V gene lost 0 bases and the J gene lost 4 bases, with 17 bases spanning the gap. Germline V gene data show CDR1 as MGHRA and CDR2 as YSYEKL. The CDR3 spans 17 residues. The CDR3 nucleotides are TGCGCCAGCAGCCAAGAGGGTCGAGCGGAGTGGGCAGATACGCAGTATTTT. Translating it yields CASSQEGRAEWADTQYF.

The rearrangement uses TRBV19 and TRBJ1-5, with TRBD1 matching over 8 bases. V lost 1 base to trimming and J lost 1 base; unmatched junction nucleotides: 0. The length of the CDR3 is 15 residues. Germline CDR1 reads LNHDA; CDR2 reads SQIVND (reference sequence). The DNA of the CDR3 is TGTGCCAGTAGTATAGCAGGGGGCAGCAATCAGCCCCAGCATTTT. Protein product: CASSIAGGSNQPQHF.

The V and J genes are TRBV7-8 and TRBJ1-2, with 9 bases lining up with TRBD1. The CDR3 loop spans 13 amino acids. CDR1 and CDR2 from the germline V gene are SGHVS and FQNEAQ. The ends lost 7 bases at V and 8 bases at J; junction bases unmatched: 8. The CDR3 DNA is TGTGCCAGCACCCCGGACAGGGGAGGAGGCTACACCTTC. As protein: CASTPDRGGGYTF.